This TCR beta chain is drawn from a study of prognosis after radiotherapy for stage I lung cancer. Study information: Each non-small cell lung cancer patient was deemed medically inoperable. Patient ages ran from 53 to 84, with a median of roughly 74 years, and the group had around twelve men and several women.

Study-level findings and limits: Patients who developed distant metastases had lower Shannon entropy after stereotactic body radiation therapy.

Multiplex PCR, run in two rounds, amplified TCR beta CDR3 from genomic DNA. First-round PCR, the initial amplification, used primers specific to each TRBV and TRBJ gene. Each CDR3 protein gets one entry after TCRdb re-called the multiplex PCR reads with MiXCR. The data show about 17,000 distinct CDR3 sequences, roughly two fifths seen once. V was cut by 1 base and J by 5 bases, with 5 bases left in between. This CDR3 is built from 12 residues. Germline CDR1 reads SEHNR; CDR2 reads FQNEAQ (reference sequence). Researchers took six milliliters of peripheral blood at each of two time points. On this clonotype itself: Its matching antigen is unknown.

The chain links TRBV7-9 to TRBJ1-1; weak D call: TRBD1 (5 bases). Sequencing was performed on PBMCs, taken before or after stereotactic body radiation therapy (not recorded which). The TCR originated in a donor aged 50 or older with non-small cell lung cancer. CDR3 nucleotides: TGTGCCAGCAGCTTAGGGACAACTGAAGCTTTCTTT. Translation gives CASSLGTTEAFF.